This T cell receptor beta chain appears in the sequencing data of a study of blood T cell repertoires in COVID-19 (dated by TCRdb to the early 2020s). Describing the broader study: The collaborator samples originated in the United States, Italy and Spain and spanned the acute and convalescent phases of COVID-19. The material from the prospective study consisted of cDNA or gDNA derived from T cells, B-cell-depleted T cells, or PBMCs. The dataset comprised deeply sampled blood TCRbeta repertoires from subjects exposed to, actively infected with, or recovered from COVID-19. The repertoires were released in a freely available public database meant as a resource for research on the immune response to SARS-CoV-2. The samples were drawn from the first 160 participants of the ongoing ImmuneRACE study and from 1,200 or so subjects provided by 6 global collaborators. Sample metadata almost always included a de-identified subject ID, COVID-19 status, age in years and sex. HLA class I and class II types, where available, came from metadata supplied by the sample provider rather than from assay-based typing.

For this clone: It lacks a known antigen. Base qualities are missing; no much larger clone stands one base away.

A distance of 11 bases separates the germline ends of V and J, which lose 4 bases and 0 bases respectively. In the germline V gene, CDR1 corresponds to SGHRS and CDR2 to YFSETQ. Reading from cysteine to phenylalanine, the CDR3 counts 15 amino acids. Only the CDR3 region is kept as DNA, spanning 45 bases read in frame from base 1. Beyond this particular receptor, the publication reports: The amount of clinical and demographic metadata varied by source and participant and was provided uncurated.

Enrolling through a virtual design, the prospective study's participants ranged in age from about 18 to 89 years and lived across approximately 25 United States geographic areas. To assign participants to cohorts, the prospective study relied on clinical history that participants themselves reported in a screening survey and a study questionnaire. ImmuneRACE Cohort 3 recovered participants were defined by two consecutive negative NP/OP PCR tests, healthcare professional clearance, or symptom resolution. In the prospective study, whole blood, serum and a nasopharyngeal or oropharyngeal swab were collected from each participant by mobile phlebotomists. Additional blood draws and questionnaires over an approximately two-month period could optionally be provided by prospective study participants. Blood samples from the prospective study were shipped frozen or at room temperature prior to DNA extraction.

TCRbeta CDR3 regions were amplified from genomic DNA using the immunoSEQ Assay, a bias-controlled multiplex PCR. The authors processed their data as follows. The number of nucleated cells in each sample was estimated by amplification of reference gene primers within the assay. To quantify the absolute abundance of each unique TCRbeta CDR3 rearrangement, sequence reads were collapsed and filtered. For each sample, productive Simpson clonality was calculated as the square root of Simpson's diversity index over productive rearrangements. Not all clones reach the TCRdb copy of this immuneACCESS table, which keeps in-frame sequences only. Checked studies attribute under half of the gap to unresolved V genes and leave the rest unexplained. V and J calls and clone size are given by that table; D and trimming were obtained from the DNA. Here the sample has about 500,000 clones; 87% occur a single time. Of the sample, about 0.7% falls within the top ten clones.

The TCR originated in a woman under 30 who had recovered from COVID-19. Input material: PBMCs or T cells enriched from blood (not recorded which). Recombination connected TRBV5-1 to TRBJ1-5; the D gene is perhaps TRBD1, on 5 matching bases. The CDR3 sequence is CASSPAGNSNQPQHF. Here is the DNA: TGCGCCAGCAGCCCCGCAGGGAATAGCAATCAGCCCCAGCATTTT.